This TCR beta chain was found in a study of T cell changes during pregnancy in multiple sclerosis (dated by TCRdb to about 2019). About the full investigation: Changes in the T cell repertoire over the course of pregnancy were examined in this study in women with multiple sclerosis.

Regarding this clone: It has no known antigen specificity. Base qualities were left out, and no much larger clone turns up one base away.

The CDR3 sequence holds 15 residues, the cysteine and phenylalanine included. The retained sequence is limited to the CDR3, 45 bases, with the frame set at the first base. The germline V gene specifies WSHSY as CDR1 and SAAADI as CDR2. Germline trimming amounts to 8 bases on V and 5 bases on J, with 10 as the count of junction bases outside the gene matches. Library method: the immunoSEQ multiplex PCR assay. The immuneACCESS repertoire file appears here via TCRdb, limited to in-frame rearrangements. These files lack a portion of the clones; in checked studies, under half of the deficit traces to unresolved V genes, and the cause of the others is not known. The sample table contains some 27,000 clones; only one count was recorded for roughly nine tenths of them. The ten largest clones represent less than 8.5% of the sample.

The chain employs TRBV10-2 and TRBJ1-5, with TRBD1 identical over 9 junction bases. This clonotype originated in a female donor with multiple sclerosis, enrolled in a pregnancy study. This material consisted of CD8+ T cells from peripheral blood mononuclear cells, taken before pregnancy. The CDR3 protein is CASSPGQGADQPQHF. The DNA sequence is as follows: TGCGCCAGCTCACCGGGACAGGGTGCCGATCAGCCCCAGCATTTT.